This T cell receptor beta chain was recovered during a study of T cells after posttransplantation cyclophosphamide. About this clone: Its antigen is unknown.

The assay was immunoSEQ multiplex PCR, and TCRdb's table has in-frame clones only and misses some. Of approximately 56,000 clones listed, 94% are singletons. General observations from the study: TRB overlap between skin or GI tissue T cells and blood was limited. Donor CD8+ memory clones often dominated recipient blood repertoires at later times. TRB clonality was highly associated with recipient CMV seropositivity and reactivation.

V lost 6 bases and J lost 5; bases outside the gene matches: 9. The CDR3 sequence is 14 residues long. Germline V gene data show CDR1 as SNHLY and CDR2 as FYNNEI. The rearrangement links TRBV2 to TRBJ2-5; TRBD2 matches 7 bases. Material: PBMCs. This sequence was found in a woman aged 30 to 39 in good health and a related stem cell transplant donor. The CDR3 sequence: CASRTAGWGETQYF. The CDR3 coding sequence is TGTGCCAGCAGGACAGCGGGGTGGGGGGAGACCCAGTACTTC.